The rows below give T cell receptor beta chains drawn from one sample of a study of cytomegalovirus exposure and HLA in healthy donors. Assay used: immunoSEQ multiplex PCR; TCRdb lists only in-frame clones, some missing. The sample has around 120,000 clones; roughly three quarters are singletons. Sequences were obtained from PBMCs. Source of these receptors: a man younger than 35 in good health and CMV-seronegative. The CDR3 runs from the conserved cysteine through the conserved F or W. A D gene is named only where the DNA matches it firmly. Clone size is shown for a subset of rows, as once, few, many or a class of expanded clone.

D	V	J	size	CDR3	DNA
TRBD1	TRBV6-5	TRBJ2-1	.	CASSYPGTGTDYEQFF	TGTGCCAGCAGTTACCCCGGGACAGGTACTGATTATGAGCAGTTCTTC
.	TRBV29-1	TRBJ2-7	.	CSVATDDEQYF	TGCAGCGTTGCCACTGATGACGAGCAGTACTTC
TRBD1	TRBV9	TRBJ2-5	.	CASSVGTVGTGEETQYF	TGTGCCAGCAGCGTAGGTACGGTAGGGACAGGGGAAGAGACCCAGTACTTC
.	TRBV5-5	TRBJ1-5	.	CASSSDPTGDQPQHF	TGTGCCAGCAGCTCTGACCCGACGGGAGATCAGCCCCAGCATTTT
TRBD2	TRBV7-6	TRBJ2-7	.	CASSTIAGASGEQYF	TGTGCCAGCAGCACAATAGCGGGAGCATCGGGGGAGCAGTACTTC
TRBD2	TRBV29-1	TRBJ2-7	.	CSVSGRGGAEQYF	TGCAGCGTTAGCGGGAGGGGAGGGGCCGAGCAGTACTTC
.	TRBV6-5	TRBJ2-3	once	CASSYSGSADTDTQYF	TGTGCCAGCAGTTACTCAGGTAGCGCCGACACAGATACGCAGTATTTT
.	TRBV10-3	TRBJ1-1	few	CAISERGRTEAFF	TGTGCCATCAGTGAGCGTGGGAGGACTGAAGCTTTCTTT
.	TRBV15	TRBJ2-5	.	CATSRDRRETQYF	TGTGCCACCAGCAGAGATAGAAGAGAGACCCAGTACTTC
.	TRBV6-6	TRBJ1-1	.	CASPAVGGSTEAFF	TGTGCCAGTCCTGCCGTGGGGGGAAGCACTGAAGCTTTCTTT
.	TRBV5-4	TRBJ1-3	.	CASSFMTGRGNTIYF	TGTGCCAGCAGCTTTATGACAGGAAGAGGAAACACCATATATTTT
TRBD2	TRBV7-9	TRBJ2-3	.	CASRIRLAGNTDTQYF	TGTGCCAGCAGAATTCGACTAGCGGGGAACACAGATACGCAGTATTTT
.	TRBV6-5	TRBJ1-1	once	CASSYPPTGNTEAFF	TGTGCCAGCAGTTATCCCCCGACAGGGAACACTGAAGCTTTCTTT
TRBD1	TRBV7-8	TRBJ1-1	.	CASSLSQGATPEAFF	TGTGCCAGCAGCTTATCTCAGGGGGCAACGCCTGAAGCTTTCTTT
.	TRBV27	TRBJ2-7	.	CASSFSQGQVYEQYF	TGTGCCAGCAGTTTCTCCCAGGGCCAGGTTTACGAGCAGTACTTC
.	TRBV18	TRBJ2-1	.	CASSPPGRELNEQFF	TGTGCCAGCTCACCACCGGGGCGGGAACTCAATGAGCAGTTCTTC
TRBD2	TRBV9	TRBJ2-2	.	CASSPIGGRAYTGELFF	TGTGCCAGCAGCCCCATTGGCGGGAGGGCTTACACCGGGGAGCTGTTTTTT
TRBD2	TRBV13	TRBJ2-2	.	CASSFVGLANTGELFF	TGTGCCAGCAGTTTCGTGGGACTAGCGAACACCGGGGAGCTGTTTTTT
.	TRBV18	TRBJ1-5	.	CASSPLSGMKNSNQPQHF	TGTGCCAGCTCACCATTGTCAGGGATGAAAAATAGCAATCAGCCCCAGCATTTT
.	TRBV10-3	TRBJ1-2	.	CAISAGGVGYTF	TGTGCCATCAGTGCTGGGGGGGTCGGCTACACCTTC
TRBD1	TRBV28	TRBJ2-7	once	CASRHSGTGYEQYF	TGTGCCAGCAGACATTCCGGGACAGGGTACGAGCAGTACTTC
.	TRBV5-4	TRBJ1-2	few	CASSSDGTPSYGYTF	TGTGCCAGCAGCTCAGACGGGACACCTAGCTATGGCTACACCTTC
TRBD1	TRBV2	TRBJ1-5	few	CASSEGDRGNQPQHF	TGTGCCAGCAGTGAAGGGGACAGAGGCAATCAGCCCCAGCATTTT
TRBD1	TRBV5-1	TRBJ2-5	.	CASSSLGQPGETQYF	TGCGCCAGCAGCTCCCTGGGACAGCCGGGAGAGACCCAGTACTTC
.	TRBV30	TRBJ2-5	.	CAWSVRGETQYF	TGTGCCTGGAGTGTACGGGGAGAGACCCAGTACTTC
TRBD2	TRBV5-4	TRBJ2-1	.	CASSLGLAGASNEQFF	TGTGCCAGCAGCTTGGGCCTAGCGGGAGCCTCCAATGAGCAGTTCTTC
TRBD1	TRBV10-3	TRBJ2-3	.	CAISGSGDRGDTDTQYF	TGTGCCATCAGTGGTTCGGGCGACAGGGGGGACACAGATACGCAGTATTTT
TRBD2	TRBV4-3	TRBJ2-7	few	CASSTRLAGASYEQYF	TGCGCCAGCAGCACCCGACTAGCGGGGGCCTCATACGAGCAGTACTTC
TRBD1	TRBV7-9	TRBJ2-7	.	CASSSVAPGTDAYEQYF	TGTGCCAGCAGCTCAGTAGCTCCCGGGACAGACGCCTACGAGCAGTACTTC
.	TRBV6-1	TRBJ1-6	.	CASSEVTPRSPLHF	TGTGCCAGCAGTGAAGTTACCCCCAGATCACCCCTCCACTTT
.	TRBV6-5	TRBJ1-5	few	CASRRDYTGNQPQHF	TGTGCCAGCAGAAGAGATTATACGGGTAATCAGCCCCAGCATTTT
TRBD2	TRBV2	TRBJ2-7	few	CASSDPSGQYF	TGTGCCAGCAGCGACCCTAGCGGGCAGTACTTC
.	TRBV14	TRBJ1-2	.	CASSLDSYGYTF	TGTGCCAGCAGCCTCGACAGCTATGGCTACACCTTC
.	TRBV6-5	TRBJ1-1	once	CASKGGDLMNTEAFF	TGTGCCAGCAAAGGAGGGGATTTGATGAACACTGAAGCTTTCTTT
.	TRBV6-6	TRBJ2-1	few	CASSDSDNNEQFF	TGTGCCAGCAGTGACTCGGACAACAATGAGCAGTTCTTC
.	TRBV6-1	TRBJ2-5	once	CASSEPGWETQYF	TGTGCCAGCAGTGAACCGGGGTGGGAGACCCAGTACTTC
.	TRBV6-1	TRBJ2-1	.	CASSGTSNNEQFF	TGTGCCAGCAGCGGGACTTCTAACAATGAGCAGTTCTTC
TRBD1	TRBV18	TRBJ1-2	.	CASSPDRDCGYTF	TGTGCCAGCTCACCGGACAGGGATTGCGGCTACACCTTC
TRBD1	TRBV4-3	TRBJ1-4	few	CASSQDRGTVNEKLFF	TGCGCCAGCAGCCAAGATCGGGGGACAGTCAATGAAAAACTGTTTTTT
TRBD1	TRBV28	TRBJ1-2	.	CASSSQWAGGRRSNYDYTF	TGTGCCAGCAGTTCCCAATGGGCAGGGGGCAGAAGGTCGAACTATGACTACACCTTC
TRBD2	TRBV28	TRBJ2-1	.	CASTPGSGSSYNEQFF	TGTGCCAGCACCCCGGGGAGCGGGAGCTCCTACAATGAGCAGTTCTTC
.	TRBV6-1	TRBJ2-5	.	CASSHREETQYF	TGTGCCAGCAGTCACAGGGAAGAGACCCAGTACTTC
.	TRBV6-4	TRBJ2-1	.	CASSLHGGENPYNEQFF	TGTGCCAGCAGTCTCCACGGAGGGGAGAACCCCTACAATGAGCAGTTCTTC
TRBD2	TRBV13	TRBJ2-7	once	CASSLTSGSYEQYF	TGTGCCAGCAGCTTGACTAGCGGGAGCTACGAGCAGTACTTC
TRBD1	TRBV19	TRBJ2-7	.	CASSLLRQGSYEQYF	TGTGCCAGTAGCTTACTGCGACAGGGGAGCTACGAGCAGTACTTC
.	TRBV1	TRBJ1-5	.	CTSSQESGTVDSYSNQPQHF	TGCACCAGCAGCCAAGAATCCGGGACAGTCGATTCTTATAGCAATCAGCCCCAGCATTTT
TRBD1	TRBV14	TRBJ2-1	few	CASSQPGQGIYNEQFF	TGTGCCAGCAGCCAACCAGGACAGGGGATATACAATGAGCAGTTCTTC
TRBD1	TRBV6-1	TRBJ1-2	.	CASSWSTGQGYGYTF	TGTGCCAGCAGTTGGAGTACGGGACAGGGCTATGGCTACACCTTC